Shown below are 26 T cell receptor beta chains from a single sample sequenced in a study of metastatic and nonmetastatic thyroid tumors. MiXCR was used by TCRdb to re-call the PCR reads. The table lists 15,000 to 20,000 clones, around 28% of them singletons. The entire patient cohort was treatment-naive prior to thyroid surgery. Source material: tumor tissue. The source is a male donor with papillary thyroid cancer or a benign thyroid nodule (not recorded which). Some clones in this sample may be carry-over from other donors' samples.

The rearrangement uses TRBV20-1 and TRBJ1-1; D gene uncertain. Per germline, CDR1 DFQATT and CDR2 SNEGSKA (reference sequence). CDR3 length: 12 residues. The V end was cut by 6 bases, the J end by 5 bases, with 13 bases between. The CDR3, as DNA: TGCAGTGCAACTTCAAGGTTTACTGAAGCTTTCTTT. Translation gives CSATSRFTEAFF.

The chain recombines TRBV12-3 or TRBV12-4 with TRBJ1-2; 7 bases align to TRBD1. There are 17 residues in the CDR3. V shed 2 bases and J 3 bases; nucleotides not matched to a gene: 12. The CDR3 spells CASSLKYPGGIDYGYTF. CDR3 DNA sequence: TGTGCCAGCAGTTTAAAGTACCCAGGGGGAATAGACTATGGCTACACCTTC.

The CDR3 sequence is CASSPPGHGAAEAFF. The CDR3 nucleotides are TGTGCCAGCAGTCCGCCGGGACATGGTGCTGCTGAAGCTTTCTTT. This chain uses TRBV6-1 with TRBJ1-1; tentatively, D is TRBD1 (6 bases). V lost 5 bases, J lost 6 bases, and 19 bases lay in between. Germline V gene sequence: CDR1 MNHNS, CDR2 SASEGT. The length of the CDR3 is 15 residues.

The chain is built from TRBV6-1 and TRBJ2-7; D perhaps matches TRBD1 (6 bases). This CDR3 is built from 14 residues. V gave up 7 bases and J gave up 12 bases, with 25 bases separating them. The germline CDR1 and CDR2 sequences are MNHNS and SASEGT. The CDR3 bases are TGTGCCAGCACCCTAGACAGGACCCTTTCTAAATTGTACTTC. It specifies CASTLDRTLSKLYF.

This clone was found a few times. The CDR3 reads CATRKSGSGRDEQYF. CDR3 nucleotide sequence: TGTGCCACCCGAAAGAGTGGAAGCGGGAGGGACGAGCAGTACTTC. This chain uses TRBV3-1 with TRBJ2-7; 10 nucleotides align to TRBD2. Germline V gene data show CDR1 as LGHDT and CDR2 as YNNKEL (reference sequence). With V trimmed by 10 bases and J by 5 bases, 14 bases remained unmatched. The CDR3 loop spans 15 amino acids.

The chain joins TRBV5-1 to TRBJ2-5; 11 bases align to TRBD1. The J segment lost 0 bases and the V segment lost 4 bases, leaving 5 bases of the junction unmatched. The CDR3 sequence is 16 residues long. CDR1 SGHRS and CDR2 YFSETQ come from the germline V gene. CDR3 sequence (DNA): TGCGCCAGCAGCGCCGGGACAGGGGGTTACCAAGAGACCCAGTACTTC. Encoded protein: CASSAGTGGYQETQYF.

The CDR3 sequence: CAWSTGGTNTEAFF. The CDR3 coding sequence is TGTGCCTGGAGTACGGGGGGGACCAACACTGAAGCTTTCTTT. V is TRBV30 and J is TRBJ1-1, with D perhaps TRBD1 (5 bases). This CDR3 has 14 residues. V was pared by 2 bases and J by 2 bases, with 12 bases between. Per the germline V gene, CDR1 is GTSNPN and CDR2 is SVGIG (reference sequence).

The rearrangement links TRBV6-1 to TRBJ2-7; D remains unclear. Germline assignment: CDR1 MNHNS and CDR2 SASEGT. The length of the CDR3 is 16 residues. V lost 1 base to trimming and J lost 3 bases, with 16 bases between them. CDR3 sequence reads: CASSEEDTLPYYEQYF. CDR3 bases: TGTGCCAGCAGTGAAGAGGATACGCTACCGTACTACGAGCAGTACTTC.

CDR3 nucleotides: TGTGCCAGCAGCTATTCACAGGGAATGAACACTGAAGCTTTCTTT. Protein sequence: CASSYSQGMNTEAFF. The chain is built from TRBV5-4 and TRBJ1-1, with a weak D call TRBD1 (6 bases). In germline, CDR1 is SGHNT, CDR2 YYREEE (reference sequence). CDR3 length: 15 amino acids. Trimming left V 3 bases short and J 0 bases short, with 12 bases between. The variable domain in full, completed from reference TRBV5-4 and TRBJ1-1, reads ETGVTQSPTHLIKTRGQQVTLRCSSQSGHNTVSWYQQALGQGPQFIFQYYREEENGRGNFPPRFSGLQFPNYSSELNVNALELDDSALYLCASSYSQGMNTEAFFGQGTRLTVV.

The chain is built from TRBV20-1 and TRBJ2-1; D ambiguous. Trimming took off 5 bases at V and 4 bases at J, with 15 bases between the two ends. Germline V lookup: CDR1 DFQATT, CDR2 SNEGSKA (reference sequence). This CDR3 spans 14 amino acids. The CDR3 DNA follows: TGCAGTGCTTACGCTCACCAAAATTACAATGAGCAGTTCTTC. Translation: CSAYAHQNYNEQFF.

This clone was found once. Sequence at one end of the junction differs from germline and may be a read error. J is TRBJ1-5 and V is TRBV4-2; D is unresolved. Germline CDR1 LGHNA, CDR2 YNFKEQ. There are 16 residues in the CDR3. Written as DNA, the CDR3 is TGTGCCAGCAGCCAAGATCGGGTGGTAGGAGGTGAGCCCGAGCATTTT. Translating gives CASSQDRVVGGEPEHF.

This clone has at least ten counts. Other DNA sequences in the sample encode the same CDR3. Here the CDR3 reads CASGSTDTQYF. In nucleotides, the CDR3 is TGCGCTAGCGGATCCACAGATACGCAGTATTTT. The rearrangement links TRBV10-1 to TRBJ2-3; tentatively, D is TRBD2 (6 bases). In germline, CDR1 is WNHNN, CDR2 SYGVQD (reference sequence). There are 11 residues in the CDR3.

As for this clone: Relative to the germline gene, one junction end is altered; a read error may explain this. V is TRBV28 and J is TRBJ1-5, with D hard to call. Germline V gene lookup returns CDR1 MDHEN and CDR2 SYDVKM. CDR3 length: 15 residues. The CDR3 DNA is TGTGCCAGCAACCGAGAATGGCCATCGAATCAGCCCGAGCATTTT. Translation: CASNREWPSNQPEHF. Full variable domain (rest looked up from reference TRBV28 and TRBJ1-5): DVKVTQSSRYLVKRTGEKVFLECVQDMDHENMFWYRQDPGLGLRLIYFSYDVKMKEKGDIPEGYSVSREKKERFSLILESASTNQTSMYLCASNREWPSNQPEHFGDGTRLSIL.

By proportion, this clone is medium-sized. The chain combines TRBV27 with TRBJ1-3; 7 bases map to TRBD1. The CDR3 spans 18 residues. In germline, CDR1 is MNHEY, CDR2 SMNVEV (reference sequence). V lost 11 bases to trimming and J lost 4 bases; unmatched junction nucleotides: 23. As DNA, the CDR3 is TGTGCCCTAGCAACAGGACAGGCGGAAAGGCTCCGGGGAAACACCATATATTTT. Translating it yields CALATGQAERLRGNTIYF.

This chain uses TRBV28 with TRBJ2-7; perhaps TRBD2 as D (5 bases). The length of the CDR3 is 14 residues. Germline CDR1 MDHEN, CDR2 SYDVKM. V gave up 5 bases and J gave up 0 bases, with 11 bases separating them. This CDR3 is CASSGGGISYEQYF. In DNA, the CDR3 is TGTGCCAGCAGTGGAGGAGGAATCTCCTACGAGCAGTACTTC.

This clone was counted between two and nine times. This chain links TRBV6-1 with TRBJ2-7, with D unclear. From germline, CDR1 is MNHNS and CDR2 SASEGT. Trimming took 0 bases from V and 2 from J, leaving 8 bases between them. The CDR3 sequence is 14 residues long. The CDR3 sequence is CASSEAGFTYEQYF. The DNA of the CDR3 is TGTGCCAGCAGTGAAGCCGGATTCACCTACGAGCAGTACTTC.

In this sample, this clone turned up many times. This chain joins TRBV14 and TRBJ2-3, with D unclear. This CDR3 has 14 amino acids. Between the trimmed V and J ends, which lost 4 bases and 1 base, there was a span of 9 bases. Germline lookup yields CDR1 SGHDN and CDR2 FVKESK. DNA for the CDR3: TGTGCCAGCAGCCTATCGGCGGGCACAGATACGCAGTATTTT. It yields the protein CASSLSAGTDTQYF. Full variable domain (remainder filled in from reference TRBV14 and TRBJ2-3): EAGVTQFPSHSVIEKGQTVTLRCDPISGHDNLYWYRRVMGKEIKFLLHFVKESKQDESGMPNNRFLAERTGGTYSTLKVQPAELEDSGVYFCASSLSAGTDTQYFGPGTRLTVL.

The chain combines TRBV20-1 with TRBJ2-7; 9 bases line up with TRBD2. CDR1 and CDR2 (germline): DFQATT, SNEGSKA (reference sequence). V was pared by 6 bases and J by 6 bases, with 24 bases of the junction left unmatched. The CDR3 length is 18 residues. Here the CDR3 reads CSAPPPPQAGGYVLEQYF. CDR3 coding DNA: TGCAGTGCGCCCCCACCGCCACAAGCGGGAGGTTACGTACTCGAGCAGTACTTC.

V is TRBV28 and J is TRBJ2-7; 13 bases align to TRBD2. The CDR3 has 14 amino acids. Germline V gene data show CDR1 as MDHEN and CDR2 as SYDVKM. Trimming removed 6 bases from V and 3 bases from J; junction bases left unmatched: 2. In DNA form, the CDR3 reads TGTGCCAGCAGACGGACTAGCGGGAGCTACGAGCAGTACTTC. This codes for CASRRTSGSYEQYF.

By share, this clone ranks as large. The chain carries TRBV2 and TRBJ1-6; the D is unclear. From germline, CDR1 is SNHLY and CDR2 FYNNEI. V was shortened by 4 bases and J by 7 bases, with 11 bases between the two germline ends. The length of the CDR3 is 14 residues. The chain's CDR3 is CASSARTGNSPLHF. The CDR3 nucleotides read TGTGCCAGCAGTGCTAGGACGGGGAATTCACCCCTCCACTTT.

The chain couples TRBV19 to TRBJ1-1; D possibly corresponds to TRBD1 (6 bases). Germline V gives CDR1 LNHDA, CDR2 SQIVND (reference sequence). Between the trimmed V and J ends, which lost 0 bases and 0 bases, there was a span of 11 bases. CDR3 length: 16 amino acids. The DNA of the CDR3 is TGTGCCAGTAGTATAGATGGGACAAGGGTGAACACTGAAGCTTTCTTT. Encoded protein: CASSIDGTRVNTEAFF. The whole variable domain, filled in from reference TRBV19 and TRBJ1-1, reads DGGITQSPKYLFRKEGQNVTLSCEQNLNHDAMYWYRQDPGQGLRLIYYSQIVNDFQKGDIAEGYSVSREKKESFPLTVTSAQKNPTAFYLCASSIDGTRVNTEAFFGQGTRLTVV.

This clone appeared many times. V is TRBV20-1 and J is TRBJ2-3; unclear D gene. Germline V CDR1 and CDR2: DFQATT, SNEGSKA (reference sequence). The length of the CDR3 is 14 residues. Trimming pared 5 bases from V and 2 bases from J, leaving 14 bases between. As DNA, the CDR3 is TGCAGTGCTGACGCGACGACCTTCACAGATACGCAGTATTTT. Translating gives CSADATTFTDTQYF.

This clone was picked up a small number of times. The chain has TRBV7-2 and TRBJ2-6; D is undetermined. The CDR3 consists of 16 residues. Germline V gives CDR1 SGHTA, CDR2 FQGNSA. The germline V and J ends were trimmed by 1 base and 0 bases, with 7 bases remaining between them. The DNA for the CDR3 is TGTGCCAGCAGCTTAGGCGAACGCTCTGGGGCCAACGTCCTGACTTTC. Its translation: CASSLGERSGANVLTF.

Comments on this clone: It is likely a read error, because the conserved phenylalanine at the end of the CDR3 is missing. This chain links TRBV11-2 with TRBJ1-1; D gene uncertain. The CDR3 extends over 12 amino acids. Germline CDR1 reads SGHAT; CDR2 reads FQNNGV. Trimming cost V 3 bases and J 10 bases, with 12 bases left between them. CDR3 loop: CASSFGPFVAFI. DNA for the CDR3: TGTGCCAGCAGCTTCGGACCGTTTGTAGCTTTCATT.

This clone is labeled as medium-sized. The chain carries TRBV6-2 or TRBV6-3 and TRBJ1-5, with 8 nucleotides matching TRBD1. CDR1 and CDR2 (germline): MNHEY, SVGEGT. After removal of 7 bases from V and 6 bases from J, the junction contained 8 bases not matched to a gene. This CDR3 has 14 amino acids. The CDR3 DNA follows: TGTGCCAGCACCGGACAGGGCTACGGTCAGCCCCAGCATTTT. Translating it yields CASTGQGYGQPQHF.

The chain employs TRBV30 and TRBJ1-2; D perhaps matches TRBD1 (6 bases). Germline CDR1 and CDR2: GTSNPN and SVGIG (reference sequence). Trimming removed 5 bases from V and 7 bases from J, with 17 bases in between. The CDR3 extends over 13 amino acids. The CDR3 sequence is CAWLVRQEVGYTF. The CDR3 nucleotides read TGTGCCTGGCTGGTTAGACAGGAAGTTGGCTACACCTTC.